This T cell receptor (beta chain) was documented in a study of blood T cell repertoires in COVID-19. About the research overall: Donors in the United States, Italy and Spain gave samples during acute or convalescent COVID-19. PBMCs, B-cell-depleted T cells, or T cells were the source of the cDNA or gDNA that made up the material.

In the source study's methods: Using reference gene primer amplification, nucleated cell counts were estimated. Some clones are missing from TCRdb's copy, which holds only in-frame ones; the method was immunoSEQ multiplex PCR. V and J calls and clone size are as listed in that table; D and trimming were resolved from the DNA. This sample carries approximately 93,000 clones, roughly 78% of them seen once, and the ten largest clones take roughly an eighth. CDR3 length equals 14 residues. CDR1 is MRHNA and CDR2 is SNTAGT in the germline V gene. Trimming took 4 bases from V and 5 from J, leaving 14 bases between them.

Sequenced input: peripheral blood. This TCR was sampled from an elderly woman with acute or convalescent COVID-19. The chain recombines TRBV6-4 with TRBJ1-1; D is uncertain. This CDR3 reads CASSADMERTEAFF. CDR3 nucleotide sequence: TGTGCCAGCAGTGCCGACATGGAAAGGACTGAAGCTTTCTTT.